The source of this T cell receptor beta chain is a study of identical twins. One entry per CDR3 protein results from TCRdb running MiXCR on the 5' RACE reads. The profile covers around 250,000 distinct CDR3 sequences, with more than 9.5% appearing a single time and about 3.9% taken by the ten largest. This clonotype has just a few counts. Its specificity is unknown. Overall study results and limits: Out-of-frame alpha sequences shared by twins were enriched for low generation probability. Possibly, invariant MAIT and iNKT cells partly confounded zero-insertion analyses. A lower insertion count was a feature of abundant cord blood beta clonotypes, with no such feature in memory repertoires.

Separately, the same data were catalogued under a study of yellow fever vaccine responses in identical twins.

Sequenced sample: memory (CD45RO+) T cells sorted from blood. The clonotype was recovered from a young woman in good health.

CDR3 nucleotides: TGTGCCAGCAGGGGGGGGACTAGCGGATCCTACAATGAGCAGTTCTTC. Protein sequence: CASRGGTSGSYNEQFF. The chain employs TRBV2 and TRBJ2-1, with TRBD2 identical over 11 bases. Germline V gives CDR1 SNHLY, CDR2 FYNNEI. The CDR3 covers 16 residues. Unmatched junction bases numbered 5, after V lost 6 bases and J lost 1 base.